This T cell receptor beta chain came from a study of shared clonotypes between healthy human individuals. Study context: Donor ages ranged 18 to 49 years: two women, a few men.

The table lists this clone with a count of one. The authors split each subset's genomic DNA evenly across several immunoSEQ plates. Only in-frame clones appear in the TCRdb table, and some are missing; sequencing was by immunoSEQ multiplex PCR. The sample consists of around 1.1 million clones, about 80% of them appearing once. Between the trimmed V and J ends, which lost 3 bases and 6 bases, there was a span of 9 bases. The CDR3 has 12 residues. From germline, CDR1 is SNHLY and CDR2 FYNNEI. Sequencing was done on a sample of memory CD4+ T cells from PBMCs. Subset: CD45RA-negative fraction. V gene TRBV2 combines with J gene TRBJ2-7; D call uncertain. This receptor was taken from a man in his late teens or twenties in good health. Some clones in this sample may be carry-over from other donors' samples. This CDR3 reads CASSEDRGEQYF. In DNA form, the CDR3 reads TGTGCCAGCAGTGAGGACCGCGGCGAGCAGTACTTC.